The 9 T cell receptor beta chains given below trace back to one sample, sequenced in a study of blood T cell repertoires in COVID-19. Some clones are missing from TCRdb's copy, which holds only in-frame ones; the method was immunoSEQ multiplex PCR. The sample yields hundreds of thousands of clones, around 86% seen once. Sequencing was performed on peripheral blood. The receptor set was obtained from a woman aged 25 to 39 with active or convalescent COVID-19.

The gene calls are TRBV19 and TRBJ2-2; tentatively, D is TRBD2 (6 bases). The CDR3 loop spans 18 amino acids. Germline values: CDR1 LNHDA, CDR2 SQIVND (reference sequence). V lost 5 bases to trimming and J lost 2 bases, with 21 bases between them. The CDR3 DNA sequence: TGTGCCAGTAGTGAACGCGGGACCGCCAGAATTAACACCGGGGAGCTGTTTTTT. Its translation: CASSERGTARINTGELFF.

On this clone itself: The same CDR3 can be traced to other DNA sequences in this sample. DNA for the CDR3: TGTGCCAGCAGTAGACAGGGTACTGGAAACACCATATATTTT. Amino acids: CASSRQGTGNTIYF. The chain employs TRBV6-5 and TRBJ1-3; the match to TRBD1 covers 7 bases. V lost 5 bases and J lost 2; bases outside the gene matches: 3. The CDR3 loop spans 14 amino acids. Germline V gene data show CDR1 as MNHEY and CDR2 as SVGAGI.

This rearrangement joins TRBV10-3 to TRBJ2-2; D unclear. Trimming removed 3 bases from V and 1 base from J, with 6 bases in between. Per germline, CDR1 ENHRY and CDR2 SYGVKD. The CDR3 length is 14 residues. CDR3: CAISDRQNTGELFF. CDR3 sequence (DNA): TGTGCCATCAGTGACAGGCAGAACACCGGGGAGCTGTTTTTT.

The V and J genes are TRBV9 and TRBJ2-7; possible D gene TRBD2, 6 bases. Trimming stripped 4 bases from V and 5 bases from J, with 16 bases between. The CDR3 is 14 amino acids. CDR1 is SGDLS and CDR2 is YYNGEE in the germline V gene. The CDR3 coding sequence is TGTGCCAGCAGCTTCTCCGGGAGTGGTGACGAGCAGTACTTC. Translating it yields CASSFSGSGDEQYF.

J is TRBJ1-5 and V is TRBV6-1, with D unresolved. The CDR3 runs to 16 residues. Trimming shortened V by 2 bases and J by 0 bases, and 11 bases separated the two germline ends. Germline CDR1 reads MNHNS; CDR2 reads SASEGT. The CDR3 loop reads CASSEFVDYSNQPQHF. The CDR3, as DNA: TGTGCCAGCAGTGAATTCGTGGACTATAGCAATCAGCCCCAGCATTTT.

The rearrangement joins TRBV5-1 to TRBJ1-1; the match to TRBD1 covers 7 bases. Germline CDR1 reads SGHRS; CDR2 reads YFSETQ. This CDR3 is built from 15 residues. V was clipped by 0 bases and J by 4 bases; unmatched bases: 6. The CDR3 spells CASSLEGQQFTEAFF. The CDR3 region has the DNA TGCGCCAGCAGCTTGGAGGGACAGCAGTTCACTGAAGCTTTCTTT. Filled out from reference TRBV5-1 and TRBJ1-1, the complete variable domain reads KAGVTQTPRYLIKTRGQQVTLSCSPISGHRSVSWYQQTPGQGLQFLFEYFSETQRNKGNFPGRFSGRQFSNSRSEMNVSTLELGDSALYLCASSLEGQQFTEAFFGQGTRLTVV.

In regard to this clone: The same CDR3 can be traced to other DNA sequences in this sample. The chain links TRBV5-1 to TRBJ2-1; 10 bases fit TRBD1. The CDR3 runs to 14 residues. Germline assignment: CDR1 SGHRS and CDR2 YFSETQ. V lost 0 bases to trimming and J lost 7 bases; unmatched junction nucleotides: 1. The CDR3 DNA is TGCGCCAGCAGCTTGGGACAGGGGGCGAATGAGCAGTTCTTC. Its protein product is CASSLGQGANEQFF.

This clone has a handful of counts. The chain carries TRBV2 and TRBJ1-5; maybe TRBD1 (5 bases). V lost 6 bases and J lost 10, with 19 bases in between. CDR1 is SNHLY and CDR2 is FYNNEI in the germline V gene. The CDR3 has 14 amino acids. CDR3 DNA sequence: TGTGCCAGCAGCCCGACAAGGGGTATCAGCCCCCAGCATTTT. This sequence encodes CASSPTRGISPQHF.

V and J are TRBV7-6 and TRBJ1-2, with a weak D call TRBD1 (6 bases). CDR1 is SGHVS and CDR2 is FNYEAQ in the germline V gene. The CDR3 is 15 amino acids. V lost 5 bases, J lost 2 bases, and 15 bases lay in between. The CDR3 DNA is TGTGCCAGCAGCCCGTTGACAGGACCCAACTATGGCTACACCTTC. Translation gives CASSPLTGPNYGYTF.